This T cell receptor beta chain was identified in a study of blood T cell repertoires in COVID-19. Profiling relied on immunoSEQ multiplex PCR, and the TCRdb table lists in-frame clones only, not all of them. This table has roughly 150,000 clones, around three quarters appearing once. There are 15 residues in the CDR3. The V and J ends lost 0 bases and 4 bases, in that order; junction bases with no gene match: 5. Germline assignment: CDR1 LGHNA and CDR2 YSLEER. The receptor comes from a woman in her seventies in a cohort exposed to, infected with or recovered from COVID-19 (not recorded which). Sequenced input: PBMCs or T cells enriched from blood (not recorded which). V is TRBV4-3 and J is TRBJ1-2; TRBD1 matches at 7 bases. Here the CDR3 reads CASSQDPRQGYGYTF. The CDR3 DNA sequence: TGCGCCAGCAGCCAAGATCCTCGACAGGGCTATGGCTACACCTTC.